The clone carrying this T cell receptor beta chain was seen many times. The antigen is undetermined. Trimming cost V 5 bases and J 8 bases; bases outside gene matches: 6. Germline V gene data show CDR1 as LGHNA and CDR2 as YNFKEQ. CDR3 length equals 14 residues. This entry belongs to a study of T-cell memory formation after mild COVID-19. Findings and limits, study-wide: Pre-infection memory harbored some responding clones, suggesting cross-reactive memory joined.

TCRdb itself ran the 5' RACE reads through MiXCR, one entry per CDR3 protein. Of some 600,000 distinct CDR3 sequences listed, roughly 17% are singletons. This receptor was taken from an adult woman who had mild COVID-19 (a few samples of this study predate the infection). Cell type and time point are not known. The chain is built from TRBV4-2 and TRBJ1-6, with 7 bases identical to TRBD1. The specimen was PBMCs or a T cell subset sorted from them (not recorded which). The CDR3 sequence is CASSRDRVDSPLHF. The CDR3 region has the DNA TGTGCCAGCAGCAGAGACAGGGTAGATTCACCCCTCCACTTT.